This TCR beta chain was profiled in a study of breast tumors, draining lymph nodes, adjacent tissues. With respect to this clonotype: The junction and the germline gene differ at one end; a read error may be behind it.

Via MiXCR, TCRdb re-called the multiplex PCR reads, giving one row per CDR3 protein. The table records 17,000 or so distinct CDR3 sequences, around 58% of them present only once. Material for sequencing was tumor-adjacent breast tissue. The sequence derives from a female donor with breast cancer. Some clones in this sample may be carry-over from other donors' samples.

The CDR3 bases are TGTGCCAACAGCTTATCCCTGAACACCGGGGAGCTGTTTTTT. Its protein is CANSLSLNTGELFF. V and J are TRBV7-9 and TRBJ2-2, with D unclear. Germline lookup yields CDR1 SEHNR and CDR2 FQNEAQ (reference sequence). This CDR3 spans 14 amino acids.